At least ten counts were recorded for the clone carrying this TCR beta chain. The antigen is not known. Three nested ARM-PCR rounds with V-beta and C-beta primers built TCRB libraries. TCRB-specific cDNA synthesis used 0.5 to 0.65 ug of total RNA. A single record per CDR3 protein comes from TCRdb applying MiXCR to the multiplex PCR reads. Among almost 20,000 distinct CDR3 sequences listed, about two thirds were seen once. CDR1 is MDHEN and CDR2 is SYDVKM in the germline V gene. Trimming removed 6 bases from V and 2 bases from J, with 16 bases in between. There are 15 residues in the CDR3. The data stem from a study of tumor-infiltrating lymphocytes in glioblastoma multiforme. Notes on the study in general: TCR plus mutation findings rest on a single glioblastoma patient. The T cells in this sample were not sorted into functional subsets.

The chain combines TRBV28 with TRBJ2-5; D may be TRBD1 or TRBD2 (6 bases each). This TCR was recovered from a male donor with glioblastoma. Sequenced material: peripheral blood. The DNA for the CDR3 is TGTGCCAGCAGCCAGGGTAGGAGGGGGCAAGAGACCCAGTACTTC. Its translation: CASSQGRRGQETQYF.